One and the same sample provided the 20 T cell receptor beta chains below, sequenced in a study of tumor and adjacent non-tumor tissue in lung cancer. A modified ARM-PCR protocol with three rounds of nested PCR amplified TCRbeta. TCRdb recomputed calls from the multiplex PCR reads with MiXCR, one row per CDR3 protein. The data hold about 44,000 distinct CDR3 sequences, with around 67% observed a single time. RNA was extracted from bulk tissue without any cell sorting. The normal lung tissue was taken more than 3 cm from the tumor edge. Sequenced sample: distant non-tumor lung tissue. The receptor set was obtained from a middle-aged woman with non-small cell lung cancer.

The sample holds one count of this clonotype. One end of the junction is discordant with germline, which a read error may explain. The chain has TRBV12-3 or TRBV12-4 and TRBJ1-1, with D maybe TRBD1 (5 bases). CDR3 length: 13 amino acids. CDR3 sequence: CASRRDRGTVAFF. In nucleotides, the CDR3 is TGTGCCAGCAGAAGGGATCGGGGGACTGTAGCTTTCTTT.

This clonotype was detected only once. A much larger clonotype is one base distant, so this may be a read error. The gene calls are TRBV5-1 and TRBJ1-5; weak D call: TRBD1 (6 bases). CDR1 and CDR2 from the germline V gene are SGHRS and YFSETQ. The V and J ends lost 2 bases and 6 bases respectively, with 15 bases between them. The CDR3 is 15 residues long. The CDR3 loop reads CASSLEGDSAQPQHF. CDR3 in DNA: TGCGCCAGCAGCTTAGAGGGGGATTCAGCTCAGCCCCAGCATTTT. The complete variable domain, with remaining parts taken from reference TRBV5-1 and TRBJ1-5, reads KAGVTQTPRYLIKTRGQQVTLSCSPISGHRSVSWYQQTPGQGLQFLFEYFSETQRNKGNFPGRFSGRQFSNSRSEMNVSTLELGDSALYLCASSLEGDSAQPQHFGDGTRLSIL.

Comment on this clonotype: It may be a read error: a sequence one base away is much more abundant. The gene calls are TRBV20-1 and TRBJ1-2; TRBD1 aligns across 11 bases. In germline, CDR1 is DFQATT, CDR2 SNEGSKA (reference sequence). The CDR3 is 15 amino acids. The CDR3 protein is CSTRDPDRGLGGYTF. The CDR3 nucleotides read TGCAGTACTAGAGATCCGGACAGGGGGCTAGGTGGCTACACCTTC.

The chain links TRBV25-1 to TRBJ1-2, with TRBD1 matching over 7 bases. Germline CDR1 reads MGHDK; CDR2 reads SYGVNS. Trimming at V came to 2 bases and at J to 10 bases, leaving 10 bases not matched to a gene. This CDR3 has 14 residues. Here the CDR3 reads CASSELSRTGAYTF. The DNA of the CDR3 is TGTGCCAGCAGTGAACTGAGTAGAACAGGGGCCTACACCTTC.

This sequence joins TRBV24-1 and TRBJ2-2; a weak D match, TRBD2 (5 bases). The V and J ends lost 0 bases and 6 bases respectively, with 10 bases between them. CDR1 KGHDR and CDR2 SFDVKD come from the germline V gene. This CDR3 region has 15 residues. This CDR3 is CATSDLPFGAGELFF. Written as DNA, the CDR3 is TGTGCCACCAGTGATTTGCCGTTCGGGGCCGGGGAGCTGTTTTTT.

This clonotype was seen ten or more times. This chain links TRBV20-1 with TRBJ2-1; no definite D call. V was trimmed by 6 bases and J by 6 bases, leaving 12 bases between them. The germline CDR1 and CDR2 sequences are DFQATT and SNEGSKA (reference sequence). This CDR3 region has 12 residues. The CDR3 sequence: CSATPGVNEQFF. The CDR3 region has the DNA TGCAGTGCCACCCCTGGGGTCAATGAGCAGTTCTTC.

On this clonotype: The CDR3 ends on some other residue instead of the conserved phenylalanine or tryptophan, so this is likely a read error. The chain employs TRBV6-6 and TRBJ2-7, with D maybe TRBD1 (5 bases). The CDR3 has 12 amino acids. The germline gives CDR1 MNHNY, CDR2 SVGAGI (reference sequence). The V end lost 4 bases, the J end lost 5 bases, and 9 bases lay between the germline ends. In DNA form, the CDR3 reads TGTGCCAGCAGTTCCAGGGTCCACGAGCAGTACTCC. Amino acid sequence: CASSSRVHEQYS.

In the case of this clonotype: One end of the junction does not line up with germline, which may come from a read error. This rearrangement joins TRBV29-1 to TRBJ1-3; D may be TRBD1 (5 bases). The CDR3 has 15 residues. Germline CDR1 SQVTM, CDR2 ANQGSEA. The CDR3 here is CIVEVGQGKRNTIYF. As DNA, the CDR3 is TGCATCGTTGAAGTGGGGCAGGGTAAACGAAATACCATATATTTT.

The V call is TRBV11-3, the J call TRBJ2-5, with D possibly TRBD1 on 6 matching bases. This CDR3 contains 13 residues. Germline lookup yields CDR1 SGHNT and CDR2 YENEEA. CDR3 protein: CASRQGTRETQYF. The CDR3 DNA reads TGTGCAAGCCGTCAGGGGACCCGAGAGACCCAGTACTTC. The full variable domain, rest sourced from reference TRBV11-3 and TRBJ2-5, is EAGVVQSPRYKIIEKKQPVAFWCNPISGHNTLYWYLQNLGQGPELLIRYENEEAVDDSQLPKDRFSAERLKGVDSTLKIQPAELGDSAVYLCASRQGTRETQYFGPGTRLLVL.

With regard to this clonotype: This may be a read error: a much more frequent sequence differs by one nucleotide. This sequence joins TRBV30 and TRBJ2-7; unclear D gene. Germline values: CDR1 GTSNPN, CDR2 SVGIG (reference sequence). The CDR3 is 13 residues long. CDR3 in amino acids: CVCTRVDLYEQYF. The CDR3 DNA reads TGTGTCTGTACCCGTGTCGACCTCTACGAGCAGTACTTC.

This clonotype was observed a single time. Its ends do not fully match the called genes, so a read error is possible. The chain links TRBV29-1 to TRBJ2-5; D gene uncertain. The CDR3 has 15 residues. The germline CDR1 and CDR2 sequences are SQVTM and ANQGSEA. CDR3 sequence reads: CSVEDITLLQEAQYF. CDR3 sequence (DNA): TGCAGCGTTGAAGACATAACACTTCTACAAGAGGCCCAGTACTTC.

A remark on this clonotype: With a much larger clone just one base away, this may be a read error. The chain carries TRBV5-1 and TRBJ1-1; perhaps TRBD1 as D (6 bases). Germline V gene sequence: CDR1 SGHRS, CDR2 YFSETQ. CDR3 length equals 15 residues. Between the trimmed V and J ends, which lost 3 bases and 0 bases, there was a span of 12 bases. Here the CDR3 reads CASSSAGGVNTEAFF. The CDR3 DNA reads TGCGCCAGCAGCTCGGCGGGGGGCGTGAACACTGAAGCTTTCTTT.

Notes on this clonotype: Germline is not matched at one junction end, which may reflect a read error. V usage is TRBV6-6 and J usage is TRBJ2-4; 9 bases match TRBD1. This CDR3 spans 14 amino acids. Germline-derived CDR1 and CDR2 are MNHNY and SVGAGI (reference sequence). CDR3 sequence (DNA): TGTGTCAGCAAACACCTGGACAGGGGAAACATCCAGTACTTC. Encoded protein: CVSKHLDRGNIQYF.

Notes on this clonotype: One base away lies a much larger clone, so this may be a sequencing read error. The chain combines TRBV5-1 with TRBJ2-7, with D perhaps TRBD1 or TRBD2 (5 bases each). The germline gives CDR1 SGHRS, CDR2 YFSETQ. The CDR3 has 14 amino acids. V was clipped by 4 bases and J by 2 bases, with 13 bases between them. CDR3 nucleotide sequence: TGCGCCAGCAGCCTCCGGGGCAGTGCCTACGAGCAGTACTTC. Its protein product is CASSLRGSAYEQYF.

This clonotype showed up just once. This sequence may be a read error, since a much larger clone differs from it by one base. The CDR3 protein is CAWSSLGDQPQHF. The CDR3 coding sequence is TGTGCCTGGAGTTCCTTGGGGGACCAGCCCCAGCATTTT. The rearrangement joins TRBV30 to TRBJ1-5; maybe TRBD1 (5 bases). With 2 bases removed from V and 7 bases from J, the gap between germline ends came to 12 bases. CDR3 length: 13 residues. Germline assignment: CDR1 GTSNPN and CDR2 SVGIG (reference sequence).

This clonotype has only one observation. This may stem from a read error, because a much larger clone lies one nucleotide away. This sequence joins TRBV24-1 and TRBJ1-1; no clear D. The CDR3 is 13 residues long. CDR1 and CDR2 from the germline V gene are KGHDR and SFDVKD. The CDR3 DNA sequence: TGTACCACCAGTGACCCGAATCGCGCTGAAGCTTTCTTT. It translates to CTTSDPNRAEAFF.

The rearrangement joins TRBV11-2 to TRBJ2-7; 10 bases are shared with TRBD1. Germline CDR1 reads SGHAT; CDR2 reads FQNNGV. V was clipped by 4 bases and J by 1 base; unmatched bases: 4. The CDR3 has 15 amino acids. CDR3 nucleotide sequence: TGTGCCAGCAGCTCCAGACAGGGGGCGTCCTACGAGCAGTACTTC. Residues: CASSSRQGASYEQYF.

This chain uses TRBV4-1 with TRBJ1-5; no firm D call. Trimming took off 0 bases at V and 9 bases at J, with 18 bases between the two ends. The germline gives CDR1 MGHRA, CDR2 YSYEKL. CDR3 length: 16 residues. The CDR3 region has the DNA TGCGCCAGCAGCCAAGAGGGAGGGTGCCGAGGCGGGCCCCAGCATTTT. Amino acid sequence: CASSQEGGCRGGPQHF.

CDR3 sequence: CTGSPLTSGRDNIQYF. CDR3 nucleotide sequence: TGTACCGGCAGCCCTCTAACTAGCGGGAGGGACAACATTCAGTACTTC. The chain links TRBV11-2 to TRBJ2-4; 13 nucleotides match TRBD2. Germline V gives CDR1 SGHAT, CDR2 FQNNGV. The CDR3 has 16 amino acids.

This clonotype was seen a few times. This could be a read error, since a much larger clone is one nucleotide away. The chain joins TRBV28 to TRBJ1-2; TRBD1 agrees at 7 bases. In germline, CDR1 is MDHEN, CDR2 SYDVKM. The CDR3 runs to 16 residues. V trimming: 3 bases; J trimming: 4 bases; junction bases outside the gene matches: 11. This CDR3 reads CASSFQGRGFLYGYTF. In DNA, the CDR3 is TGTGCCAGCAGTTTTCAAGGCAGGGGGTTTCTCTATGGCTACACCTTC.